This section outlines one T cell receptor beta chain sequence together with its context. The protocol was immunoSEQ multiplex PCR, while the TCRdb copy is restricted to in-frame clones and leaves out a portion. The repertoire has 400,000 to 500,000 clones, 70% to 90% of them found once; the top ten carry approximately 1.5%. This entry belongs to a study of blood T cell repertoires in COVID-19. Trimming shortened V by 5 bases and J by 1 base, and 5 bases separated the two germline ends. Germline assignment: CDR1 SGHNT and CDR2 YENEEA. The CDR3 is 13 amino acids. This sequence joins TRBV11-3 and TRBJ2-2; no firm D call. The TCR was taken from a young woman who had been exposed to COVID-19. The material sequenced was PBMCs or T cells enriched from blood (not recorded which). CDR3 coding DNA: TGTGCCAGCAGCGCGCTGAACACCGGGGAGCTGTTTTTT. It specifies CASSALNTGELFF.